This T cell receptor beta chain was observed in a study of blood T cell repertoires in COVID-19. Background on the study: Italy, Spain and the United States were the sources of the convalescent and acute COVID-19 samples.

Clones were read by immunoSEQ multiplex PCR, and TCRdb kept only the in-frame ones, dropping some. The table lists a few hundred thousand clones, nearly 90% of them singletons. This clone was picked up a small number of times. The CDR3 is made up of 16 amino acids. Germline trimming cut 6 bases from V and 3 bases from J; bases unmatched to any gene: 4. Germline V gives CDR1 MNHEY, CDR2 SMNVEV (reference sequence). Grouping used clinical history reported by participants in a survey and questionnaire. This TCR came from a woman between 25 and 40 years old who had recovered from COVID-19. Sequenced sample: PBMCs or T cells enriched from blood (not recorded which). The V and J genes are TRBV27 and TRBJ2-2; TRBD2 agrees at 13 bases. The CDR3 here is CASSRTSGGYTGELFF. The CDR3 DNA follows: TGTGCCAGCAGCAGGACTAGCGGGGGATACACCGGGGAGCTGTTTTTT.